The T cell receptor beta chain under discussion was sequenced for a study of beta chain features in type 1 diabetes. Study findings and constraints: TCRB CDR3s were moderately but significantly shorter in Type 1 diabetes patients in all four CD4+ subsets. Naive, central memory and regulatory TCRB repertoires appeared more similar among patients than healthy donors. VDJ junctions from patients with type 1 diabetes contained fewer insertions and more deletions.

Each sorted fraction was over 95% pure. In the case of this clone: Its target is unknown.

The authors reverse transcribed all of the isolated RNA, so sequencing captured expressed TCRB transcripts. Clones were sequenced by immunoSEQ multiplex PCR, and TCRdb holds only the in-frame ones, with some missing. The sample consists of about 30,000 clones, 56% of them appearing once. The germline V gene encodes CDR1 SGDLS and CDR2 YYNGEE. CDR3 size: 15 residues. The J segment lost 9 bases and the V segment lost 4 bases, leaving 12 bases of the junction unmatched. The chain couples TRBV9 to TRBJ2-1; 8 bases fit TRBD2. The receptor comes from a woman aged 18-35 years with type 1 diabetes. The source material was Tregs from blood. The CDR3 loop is CASSRGGGRSSEQFF. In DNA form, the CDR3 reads TGTGCCAGCAGCAGGGGGGGCGGGAGGTCTAGTGAGCAGTTCTTC. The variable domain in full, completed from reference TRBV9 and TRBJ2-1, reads DSGVTQTPKHLITATGQRVTLRCSPRSGDLSVYWYQQSLDQGLQFLIQYYNGEERAKGNILERFSAQQFPDLHSELNLSSLELGDSALYFCASSRGGGRSSEQFFGPGTRLTVL.